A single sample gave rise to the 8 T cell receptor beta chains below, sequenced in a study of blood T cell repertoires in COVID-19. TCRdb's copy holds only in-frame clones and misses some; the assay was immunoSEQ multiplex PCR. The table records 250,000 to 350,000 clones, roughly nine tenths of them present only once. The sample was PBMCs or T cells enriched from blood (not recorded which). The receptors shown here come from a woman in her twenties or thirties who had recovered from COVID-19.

The CDR3 loop is CASSPESRGTEAFF. The CDR3 DNA follows: TGTGCCAGCAGCCCCGAGTCCAGGGGGACTGAAGCTTTCTTT. J is TRBJ1-1 and V is TRBV3-1 (or the pseudogene TRBV3-2), with 7 bases aligning to TRBD1. This CDR3 comprises 14 residues. Germline CDR1 LGHDT, CDR2 YNNKEL (reference sequence). The V gene end was trimmed by 4 bases and the J gene end by 5 bases; junction bases not matched to a gene: 7.

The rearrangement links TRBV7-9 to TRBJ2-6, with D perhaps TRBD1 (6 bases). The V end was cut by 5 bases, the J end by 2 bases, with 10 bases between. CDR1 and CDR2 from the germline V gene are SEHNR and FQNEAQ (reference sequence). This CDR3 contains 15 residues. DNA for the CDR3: TGTGCCAGCAGCCCTGACAGGACTGGGGCCAACGTCCTGACTTTC. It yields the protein CASSPDRTGANVLTF.

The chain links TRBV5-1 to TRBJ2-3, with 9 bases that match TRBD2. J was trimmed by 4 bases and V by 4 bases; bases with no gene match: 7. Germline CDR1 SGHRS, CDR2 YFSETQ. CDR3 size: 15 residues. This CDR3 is CASSVGEREADTQYF. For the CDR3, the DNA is TGCGCCAGCAGCGTGGGAGAGCGGGAGGCAGATACGCAGTATTTT.

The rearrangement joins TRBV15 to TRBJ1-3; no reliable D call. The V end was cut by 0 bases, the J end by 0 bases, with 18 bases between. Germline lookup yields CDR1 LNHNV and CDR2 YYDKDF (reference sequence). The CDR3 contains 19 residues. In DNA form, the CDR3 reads TGTGCCACCAGCAGAGATCGGGATGGGCTTTTCTACTCTGGAAACACCATATATTTT. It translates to CATSRDRDGLFYSGNTIYF.

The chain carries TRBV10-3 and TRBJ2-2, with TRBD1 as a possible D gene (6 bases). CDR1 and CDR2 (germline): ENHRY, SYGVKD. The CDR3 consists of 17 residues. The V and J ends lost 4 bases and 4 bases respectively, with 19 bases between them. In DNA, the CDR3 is TGTGCCATCAGTGTAAAGGGGGTCGGTACTAGCACCGGGGAGCTGTTTTTT. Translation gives CAISVKGVGTSTGELFF.

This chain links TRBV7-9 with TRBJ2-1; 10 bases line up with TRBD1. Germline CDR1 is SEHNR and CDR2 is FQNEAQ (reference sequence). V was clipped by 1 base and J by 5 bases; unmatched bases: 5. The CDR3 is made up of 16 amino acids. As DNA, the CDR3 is TGTGCCAGCAGCTTAGATGAGGGACAGGGGAACAATGAGCAGTTCTTC. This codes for CASSLDEGQGNNEQFF. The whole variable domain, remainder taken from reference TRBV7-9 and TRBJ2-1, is DTGVSQNPRHKITKRGQNVTFRCDPISEHNRLYWYRQTLGQGPEFLTYFQNEAQLEKSRLLSDRFSAERPKGSFSTLEIQRTEQGDSAMYLCASSLDEGQGNNEQFFGPGTRLTVL.

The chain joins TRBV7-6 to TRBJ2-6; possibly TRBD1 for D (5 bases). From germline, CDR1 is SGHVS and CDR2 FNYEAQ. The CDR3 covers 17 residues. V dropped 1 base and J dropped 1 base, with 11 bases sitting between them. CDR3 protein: CASSLEVGASGANVLTF. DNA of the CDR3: TGTGCCAGCAGCTTAGAAGTAGGGGCTTCTGGGGCCAACGTCCTGACTTTC. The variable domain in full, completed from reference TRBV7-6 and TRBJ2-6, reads GAGVSQSPRYKVTKRGQDVALRCDPISGHVSLYWYRQALGQGPEFLTYFNYEAQQDKSGLPNDRFSAERPEGSISTLTIQRTEQRDSAMYRCASSLEVGASGANVLTFGAGSRLTVL.

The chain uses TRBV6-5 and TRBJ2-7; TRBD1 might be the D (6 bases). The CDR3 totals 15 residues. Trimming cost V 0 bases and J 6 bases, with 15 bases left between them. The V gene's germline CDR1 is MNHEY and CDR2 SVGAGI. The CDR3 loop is CASSYSQQGRGEQYF. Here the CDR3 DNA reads TGTGCCAGCAGTTACTCTCAACAGGGTAGGGGCGAGCAGTACTTC.